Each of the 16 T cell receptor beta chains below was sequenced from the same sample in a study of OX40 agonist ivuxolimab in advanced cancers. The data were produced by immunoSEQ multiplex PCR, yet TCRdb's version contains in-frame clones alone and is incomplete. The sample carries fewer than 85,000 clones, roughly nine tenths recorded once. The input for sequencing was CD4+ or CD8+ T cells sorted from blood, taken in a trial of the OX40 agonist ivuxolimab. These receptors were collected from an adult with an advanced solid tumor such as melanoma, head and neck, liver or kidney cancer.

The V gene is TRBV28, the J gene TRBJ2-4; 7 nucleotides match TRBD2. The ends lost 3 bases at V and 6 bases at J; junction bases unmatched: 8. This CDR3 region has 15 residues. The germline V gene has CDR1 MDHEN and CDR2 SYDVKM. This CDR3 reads CASSLGGPRGNIQYF. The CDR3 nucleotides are TGTGCCAGCAGTTTGGGAGGGCCACGGGGAAACATTCAGTACTTC.

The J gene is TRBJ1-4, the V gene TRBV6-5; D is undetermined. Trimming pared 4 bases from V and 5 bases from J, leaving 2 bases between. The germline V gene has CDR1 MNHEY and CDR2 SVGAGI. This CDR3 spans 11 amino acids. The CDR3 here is CASSWNEKLFF. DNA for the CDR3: TGTGCCAGCAGTTGGAATGAAAAACTGTTTTTT.

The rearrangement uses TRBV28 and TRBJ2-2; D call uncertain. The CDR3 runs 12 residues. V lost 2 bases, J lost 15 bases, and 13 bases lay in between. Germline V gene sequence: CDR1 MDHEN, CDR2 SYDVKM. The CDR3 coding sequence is TGTGCCAGCAGTTTAGGGCCCCGGAGTATGTTTTTT. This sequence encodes CASSLGPRSMFF.

CDR3 in amino acids: CASSSDLGTGRTGELFF. CDR3 DNA sequence: TGCGCCAGCAGCTCGGACCTCGGGACAGGGCGGACCGGGGAGCTGTTTTTT. The chain combines TRBV5-1 with TRBJ2-2; 9 bases are shared with TRBD1. The CDR3 is made up of 17 amino acids. V trimming: 3 bases; J trimming: 5 bases; junction bases outside the gene matches: 11. From germline, CDR1 is SGHRS and CDR2 YFSETQ.

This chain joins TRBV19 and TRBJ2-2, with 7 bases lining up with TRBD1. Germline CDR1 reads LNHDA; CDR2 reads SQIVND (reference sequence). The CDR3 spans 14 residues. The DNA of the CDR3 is TGTGCATCCAGGGGACAGATGAACACCGGGGAGCTGTTTTTT. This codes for CASRGQMNTGELFF.

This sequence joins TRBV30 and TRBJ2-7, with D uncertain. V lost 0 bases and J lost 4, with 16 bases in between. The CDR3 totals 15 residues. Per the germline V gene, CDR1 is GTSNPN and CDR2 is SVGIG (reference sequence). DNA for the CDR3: TGTGCCTGGAGTGTACTTACGTACGAATTGTACGAGCAGTACTTC. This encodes CAWSVLTYELYEQYF. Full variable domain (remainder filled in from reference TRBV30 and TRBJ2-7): SQTIHQWPATLVQPVGSPLSLECTVEGTSNPNLYWYRQAAGRGLQLLFYSVGIGQISSEVPQNLSASRPQDRQFILSSKKLLLSDSGFYLCAWSVLTYELYEQYFGPGTRLTVT.

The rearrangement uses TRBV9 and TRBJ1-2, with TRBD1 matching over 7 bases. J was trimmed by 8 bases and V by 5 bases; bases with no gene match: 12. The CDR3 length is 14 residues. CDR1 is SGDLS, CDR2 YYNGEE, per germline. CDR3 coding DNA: TGTGCCAGCAGTGCCTCTTGGGACAGTCAGGGCTACACCTTC. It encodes CASSASWDSQGYTF.

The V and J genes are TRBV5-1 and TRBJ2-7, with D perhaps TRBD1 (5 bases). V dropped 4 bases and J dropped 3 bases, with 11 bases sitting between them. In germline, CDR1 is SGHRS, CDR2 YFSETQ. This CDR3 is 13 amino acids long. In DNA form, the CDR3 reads TGCGCCAGCAGCCTTCCCGACAGCTACGAGCAGTACTTC. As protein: CASSLPDSYEQYF.

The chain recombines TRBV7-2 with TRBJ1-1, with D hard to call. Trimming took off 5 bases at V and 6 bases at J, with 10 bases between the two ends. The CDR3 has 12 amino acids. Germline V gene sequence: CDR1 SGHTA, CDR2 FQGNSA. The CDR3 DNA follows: TGTGCCAGCAGCCAGACTGGCGCTGAAGCTTTCTTT. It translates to CASSQTGAEAFF.

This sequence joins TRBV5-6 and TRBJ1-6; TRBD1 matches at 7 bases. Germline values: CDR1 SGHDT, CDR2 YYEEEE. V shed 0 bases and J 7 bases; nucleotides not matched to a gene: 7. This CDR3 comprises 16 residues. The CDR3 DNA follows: TGTGCCAGCAGCTTGGGCGGGACAGATCGGAATTCACCCCTCCACTTT. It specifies CASSLGGTDRNSPLHF.

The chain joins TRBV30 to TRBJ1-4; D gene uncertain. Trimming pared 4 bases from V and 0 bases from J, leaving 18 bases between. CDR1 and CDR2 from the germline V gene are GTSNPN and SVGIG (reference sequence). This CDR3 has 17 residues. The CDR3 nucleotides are TGTGCCTGGACCCCTATCGGTGCGCTAGCAACTAATGAAAAACTGTTTTTT. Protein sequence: CAWTPIGALATNEKLFF.

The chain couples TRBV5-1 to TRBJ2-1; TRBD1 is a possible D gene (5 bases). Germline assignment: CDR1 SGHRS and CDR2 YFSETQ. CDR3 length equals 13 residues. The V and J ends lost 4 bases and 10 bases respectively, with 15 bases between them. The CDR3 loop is CASSTDTPLEQFF. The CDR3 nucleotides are TGCGCCAGCAGCACGGACACCCCTTTGGAGCAGTTCTTC.

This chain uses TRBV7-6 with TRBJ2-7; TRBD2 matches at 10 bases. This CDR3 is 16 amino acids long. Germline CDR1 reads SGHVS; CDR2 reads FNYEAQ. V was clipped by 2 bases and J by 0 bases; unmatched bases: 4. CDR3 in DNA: TGTGCCAGCAGCTTACAAGCGGGAGGGGGCTCCTACGAGCAGTACTTC. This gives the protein CASSLQAGGGSYEQYF.

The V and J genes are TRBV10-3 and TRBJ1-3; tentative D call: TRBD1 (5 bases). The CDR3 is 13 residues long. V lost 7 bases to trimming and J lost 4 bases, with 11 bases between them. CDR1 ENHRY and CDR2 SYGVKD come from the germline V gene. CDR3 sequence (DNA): TGTGCCATCAAGGGGCAAGAGGGAAACACCATATATTTT. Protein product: CAIKGQEGNTIYF.

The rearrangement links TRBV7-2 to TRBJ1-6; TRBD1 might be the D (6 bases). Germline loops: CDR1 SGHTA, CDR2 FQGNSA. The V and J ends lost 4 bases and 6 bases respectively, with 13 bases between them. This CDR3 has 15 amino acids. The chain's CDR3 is CASSSPGTTNSPLHF. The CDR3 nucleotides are TGTGCCAGCAGCTCCCCCGGGACAACTAATTCACCCCTCCACTTT.

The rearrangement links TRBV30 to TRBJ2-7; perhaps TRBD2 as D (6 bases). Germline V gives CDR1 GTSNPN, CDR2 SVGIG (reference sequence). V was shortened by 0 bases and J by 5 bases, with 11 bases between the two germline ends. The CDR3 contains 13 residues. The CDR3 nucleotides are TGTGCCTGGAGTGTCCCCGGGAGCCACGAGCAGTACTTC. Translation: CAWSVPGSHEQYF.